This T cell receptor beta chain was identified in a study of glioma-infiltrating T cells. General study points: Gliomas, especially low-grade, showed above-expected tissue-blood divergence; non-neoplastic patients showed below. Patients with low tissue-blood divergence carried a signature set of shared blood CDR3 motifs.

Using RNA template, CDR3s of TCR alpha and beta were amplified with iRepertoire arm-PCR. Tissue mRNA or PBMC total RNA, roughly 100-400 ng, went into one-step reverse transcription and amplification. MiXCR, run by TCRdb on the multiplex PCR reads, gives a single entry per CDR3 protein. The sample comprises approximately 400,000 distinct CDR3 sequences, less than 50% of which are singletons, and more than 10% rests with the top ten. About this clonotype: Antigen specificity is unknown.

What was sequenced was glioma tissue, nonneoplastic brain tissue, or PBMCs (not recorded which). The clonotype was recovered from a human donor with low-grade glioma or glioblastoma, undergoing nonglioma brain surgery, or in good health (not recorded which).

This CDR3 is CASSQAAPAEGYTF. The CDR3 bases are TGTGCCAGCAGCCAAGCGGCCCCGGCGGAAGGCTACACCTTC. This chain connects TRBV4-2 to TRBJ1-2; no clear D gene. Germline CDR1 is LGHNA and CDR2 is YNFKEQ. The V gene lost 1 base and the J gene lost 8 bases, with 14 bases spanning the gap. This CDR3 has 14 residues.